Listed below are T cell receptor beta chains from one sample, sequenced in a study of blood T cell repertoires in COVID-19. Assay: immunoSEQ multiplex PCR; the TCRdb copy retains only in-frame clones and omits some. The profile covers 70,000 to 85,000 clones, with around 82% appearing a single time and about a fifth taken by the ten largest. Sample: peripheral blood. The receptors derive from a human donor in a cohort sampled during active COVID-19. Both conserved end residues are part of each CDR3. D genes are given only for firm matches. For some rows the clone size is stated as once, few or many, or as a class when expanded; others skip it.

clone size,V gene,D gene,J gene,CDR3 protein
.,TRBV7-2,.,TRBJ2-3,CASSLPGGDLTDTQYF
few,TRBV24-1,.,TRBJ1-2,CATSGADLGLSYTF
.,TRBV18,.,TRBJ1-4,CASSPNLSTNEKLFF
.,TRBV19,TRBD1,TRBJ1-1,CASRTGTGEEAFF
.,TRBV27,.,TRBJ1-1,CASSPSGGTEAFF
.,TRBV28,.,TRBJ1-1,CASSSPQGTEAFF
.,TRBV4-2,.,TRBJ1-1,CASSQGRYDTEAFF
.,TRBV7-2,.,TRBJ2-7,CASSLEHPSYEQYF
.,TRBV28,.,TRBJ2-7,CASSTIGAARVEQYF
.,TRBV7-9,.,TRBJ2-2,CASSSQTVPSTGELFF
.,TRBV5-4,.,TRBJ1-5,CASSLEANQPQHF
.,TRBV2,TRBD2,TRBJ2-1,CASSDLAGASYNEQFF
once,TRBV9,TRBD1,TRBJ2-7,CASSVALTGTYEQYF
.,TRBV5-1,TRBD1,TRBJ1-1,CASSLDHRGVAEAFF
once,TRBV3-1/TRBV3-2,.,TRBJ1-5,CASSQDPRGGQPQHF
.,TRBV7-3,TRBD1,TRBJ2-4,CASSIGQGAWDIQYF
.,TRBV28,.,TRBJ2-3,CASSYLGGTSSLTDTQYF
once,TRBV12-3/TRBV12-4,TRBD1,TRBJ2-7,CASSRGTREQYF
few,TRBV10-3,TRBD1,TRBJ2-7,CAISGPGQGASEQYF
.,TRBV2,TRBD2,TRBJ2-1,CASHTSGAHNEQFF
once,TRBV19,TRBD2,TRBJ2-1,CASSGTSVSEQFF
.,TRBV4-1,TRBD1,TRBJ2-2,CASSQGQGAVTGELFF
.,TRBV7-9,TRBD1,TRBJ2-1,CASSSGQGSDNEQFF
.,TRBV28,TRBD2,TRBJ2-1,CASGAGGHYNEQFF
.,TRBV7-9,.,TRBJ2-3,CASSLAISSRSTDTQYF
.,TRBV20-1,.,TRBJ1-2,CSASLAGHYGYTF
.,TRBV2,TRBD1,TRBJ1-1,CASTEQGILTEAFF
once,TRBV9,TRBD1,TRBJ2-3,CASSGGQGDLGADTQYF
.,TRBV6-5,.,TRBJ1-2,CASSSSRSYGYTF
.,TRBV7-3,.,TRBJ2-2,CASSLTDSGTGELFF
.,TRBV11-3,TRBD2,TRBJ2-1,CASSLSSGGATVYEQFF
.,TRBV24-1,.,TRBJ2-1,CATSDFTGYEQFF
.,TRBV6-2/TRBV6-3,TRBD1,TRBJ1-5,CASSYGGTGGKQPQHF
.,TRBV10-3,.,TRBJ1-2,CAIGRNSYGYTF
once,TRBV6-5,TRBD1,TRBJ1-1,CASSSRDRGSEAFF
.,TRBV3-1/TRBV3-2,.,TRBJ1-1,CASSHSRVGTEAFF
once,TRBV6-5,.,TRBJ1-5,CASSITASSNQPQHF
.,TRBV27,.,TRBJ1-5,CASSFGSGRYSNQPQHF
once,TRBV9,.,TRBJ2-2,CASSGKPGNTGELFF
.,TRBV7-7,TRBD1,TRBJ2-2,CASTPTGTGVTGELFF
.,TRBV5-1,TRBD1,TRBJ1-4,CASSQGAVATNEKLFF
once,TRBV27,TRBD1,TRBJ2-7,CASSWTGGNYEQYF
.,TRBV3-1/TRBV3-2,.,TRBJ1-1,CASSLGRGTEAFF
.,TRBV19,TRBD2,TRBJ2-1,CASSPAPIILAGYNEQFF
.,TRBV18,TRBD1,TRBJ2-5,CASSPGQVETQYF
once,TRBV7-2,TRBD1,TRBJ1-6,CASSLRQGPSHSPLHF
.,TRBV28,TRBD1,TRBJ1-4,CASSPGIVRGHREKLFF
.,TRBV6-5,.,TRBJ1-2,CASRHRDNYGYTF
.,TRBV3-1/TRBV3-2,.,TRBJ2-7,CASSQEGAGADEQYF
few,TRBV7-8,.,TRBJ1-1,CASSFGETGTEAFF
.,TRBV2,.,TRBJ2-5,CAIEGSGETQYF
once,TRBV7-9,TRBD1,TRBJ2-4,CASSFGDRGHIQYF
.,TRBV5-6,.,TRBJ2-7,CASSLGALSYEQYF
.,TRBV6-5,.,TRBJ2-3,CASSYQAGTDTQYF
few,TRBV6-2/TRBV6-3,.,TRBJ2-1,CASSYVGGLGNEQFF